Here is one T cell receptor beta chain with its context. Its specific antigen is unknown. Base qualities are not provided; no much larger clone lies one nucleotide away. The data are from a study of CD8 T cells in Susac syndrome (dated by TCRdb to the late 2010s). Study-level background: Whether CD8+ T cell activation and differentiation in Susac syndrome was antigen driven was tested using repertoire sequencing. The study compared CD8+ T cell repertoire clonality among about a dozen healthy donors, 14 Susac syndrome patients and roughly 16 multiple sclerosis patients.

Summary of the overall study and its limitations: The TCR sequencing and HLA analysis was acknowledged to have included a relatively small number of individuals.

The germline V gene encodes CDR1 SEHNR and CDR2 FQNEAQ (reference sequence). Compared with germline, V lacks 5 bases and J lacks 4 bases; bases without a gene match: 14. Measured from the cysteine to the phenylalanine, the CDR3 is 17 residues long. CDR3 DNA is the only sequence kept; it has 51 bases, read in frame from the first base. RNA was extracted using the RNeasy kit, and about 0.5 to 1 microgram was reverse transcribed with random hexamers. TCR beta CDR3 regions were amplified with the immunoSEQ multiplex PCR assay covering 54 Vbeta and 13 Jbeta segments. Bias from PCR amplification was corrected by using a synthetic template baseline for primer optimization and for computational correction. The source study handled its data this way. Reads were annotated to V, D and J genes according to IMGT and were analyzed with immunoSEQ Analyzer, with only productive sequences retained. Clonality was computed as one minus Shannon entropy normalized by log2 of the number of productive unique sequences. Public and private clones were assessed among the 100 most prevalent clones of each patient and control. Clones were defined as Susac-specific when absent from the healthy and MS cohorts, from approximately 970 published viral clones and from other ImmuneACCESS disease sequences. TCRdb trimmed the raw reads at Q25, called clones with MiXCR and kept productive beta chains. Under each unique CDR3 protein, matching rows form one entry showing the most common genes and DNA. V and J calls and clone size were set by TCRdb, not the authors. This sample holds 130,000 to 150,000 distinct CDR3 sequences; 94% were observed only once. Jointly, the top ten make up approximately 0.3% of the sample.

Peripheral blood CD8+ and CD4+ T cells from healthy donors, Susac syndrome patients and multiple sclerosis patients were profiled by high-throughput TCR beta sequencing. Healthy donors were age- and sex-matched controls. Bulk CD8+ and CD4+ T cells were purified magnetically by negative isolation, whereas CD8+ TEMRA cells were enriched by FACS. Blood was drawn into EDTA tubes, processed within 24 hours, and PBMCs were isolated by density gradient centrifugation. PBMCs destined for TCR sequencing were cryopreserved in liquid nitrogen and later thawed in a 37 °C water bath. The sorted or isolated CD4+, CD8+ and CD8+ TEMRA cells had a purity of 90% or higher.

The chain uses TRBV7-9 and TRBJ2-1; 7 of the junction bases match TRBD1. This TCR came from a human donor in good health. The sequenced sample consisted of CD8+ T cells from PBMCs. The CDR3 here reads CASSHLQAGQVYNEQFF. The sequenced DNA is TGTGCCAGCAGCCATCTTCAAGCCGGACAGGTTTACAATGAGCAGTTCTTC.